Presented here are 15 T cell receptor beta chains from one specimen sequenced in a study of shared clonotypes between healthy human individuals. Profiled with immunoSEQ multiplex PCR; TCRdb holds only in-frame clones, not every one. This sample carries about 2.2 million clones, 85% to 95% of them seen once, and the ten largest clones take approximately 1.7%. Positive CCR7 selection of CD45RO-negative cells yielded the naive CD8 cells, and terminally differentiated effector memory CD45RA+ cells were excluded. The sample consisted of naive CD8+ T cells from PBMCs. Receptors were obtained from a young man in good health. Some clones in this sample may be carry-over from other donors' samples.

In its sample, this clone was seen a few times. The chain has TRBV11-2 and TRBJ2-1; 9 positions match TRBD1. CDR3 length: 13 amino acids. CDR1 is SGHAT, CDR2 FQNNGV, per germline. V lost 5 bases and J lost 10; bases outside the gene matches: 6. The CDR3 DNA reads as TGTGCCAGCAGCCTAAAAACAGGGGGCGAGCAGTTCTTC. This encodes CASSLKTGGEQFF.

The chain combines TRBV5-4 with TRBJ2-6; TRBD1 agrees at 10 bases. Looked up from germline, CDR1 is SGHNT and CDR2 is YYREEE (reference sequence). This CDR3 is built from 20 residues. J gave up 3 bases and V 4 bases, and 16 bases lay outside the gene matches. The CDR3 nucleotides are TGTGCCAGCAGCCCAGGTCCCGGGACAGGGGACGTTTTTGGGGCCAACGTCCTGACTTTC. Amino acids: CASSPGPGTGDVFGANVLTF.

The chain joins TRBV4-1 to TRBJ1-2; the D is unclear. The ends were cut back, 0 bases at V and 1 base at J, with 6 bases in the middle. Germline CDR1 and CDR2: MGHRA and YSYEKL. The CDR3 totals 14 residues. CDR3 bases: TGCGCCAGCAGCCAAGAGGAGGGTAACTATGGCTACACCTTC. Translation gives CASSQEEGNYGYTF.

The chain joins TRBV7-3 to TRBJ2-6, with no clear D. The germline V gene has CDR1 SGHTA and CDR2 FQGTGA. V shed 1 base and J shed 0 bases, with 4 bases lying between them. This CDR3 comprises 15 residues. The CDR3 DNA follows: TGTGCCAGCAGCTTAATTGACTCTGGGGCCAACGTCCTGACTTTC. It translates to CASSLIDSGANVLTF.

The DNA of the CDR3 is TGTGCCAGCAGTTACTCTCCGGCCGACTCCTACAATGAGCAGTTCTTC. Its translation: CASSYSPADSYNEQFF. This rearrangement joins TRBV6-6 to TRBJ2-1; D remains unclear. This CDR3 region has 16 residues. Germline V gene sequence: CDR1 MNHNY, CDR2 SVGAGI (reference sequence). Deletions cut 0 bases from V and 0 bases from J, with 9 bases between.

DNA for the CDR3: TGTGCCAGCAGCCCGAGGAGGGGTCGCGAGCAGTACTTC. Residues: CASSPRRGREQYF. The chain joins TRBV28 to TRBJ2-7; TRBD2 is a possible D gene (6 bases). V dropped 6 bases and J dropped 6 bases, with 15 bases sitting between them. CDR3 length equals 13 residues. Germline V lookup: CDR1 MDHEN, CDR2 SYDVKM.

V is TRBV2 and J is TRBJ2-7, with 7 bases lining up with TRBD1. Germline loops: CDR1 SNHLY, CDR2 FYNNEI. The CDR3 contains 14 residues. After removal of 6 bases from V and 0 bases from J, the junction contained 5 bases not matched to a gene. CDR3 loop: CASSERDSSYEQYF. In DNA form, the CDR3 reads TGTGCCAGCAGCGAAAGGGACAGCTCCTACGAGCAGTACTTC.

The chain carries TRBV5-5 and TRBJ1-2, with D uncertain. Germline lookup yields CDR1 SGHKS and CDR2 YYEKEE (reference sequence). The ends were cut back, 4 bases at V and 4 bases at J, with 8 bases in the middle. The CDR3 contains 12 residues. The CDR3 protein is CASSPEAYGYTF. The CDR3 coding sequence is TGTGCCAGCAGCCCTGAGGCCTATGGCTACACCTTC.

The rearrangement joins TRBV7-9 to TRBJ2-3; TRBD1 or TRBD2 may be the D gene (5 bases each). The CDR3 sequence is 17 residues long. Germline V gene lookup returns CDR1 SEHNR and CDR2 FQNEAQ (reference sequence). Between the trimmed V and J ends, which lost 0 bases and 2 bases, there was a span of 15 bases. Here the CDR3 DNA reads TGTGCCAGCAGCTTAGCCACCTGGGACGGTCACACAGATACGCAGTATTTT. Amino acid sequence: CASSLATWDGHTDTQYF.

The CDR3 bases are TGTGCCAGCAGCTCCCTCCCCGGACCCTACGAGCAGTACTTC. It translates to CASSSLPGPYEQYF. J is TRBJ2-7 and V is TRBV7-9; D remains ambiguous. V was clipped by 4 bases and J by 2 bases, with 12 bases between them. The germline gives CDR1 SEHNR, CDR2 FQNEAQ (reference sequence). The CDR3 extends over 14 amino acids.

The chain uses TRBV2 and TRBJ2-1, with 10 positions matching TRBD2. Germline CDR1 reads SNHLY; CDR2 reads FYNNEI. V lost 8 bases to trimming and J lost 3 bases; unmatched junction nucleotides: 4. This CDR3 comprises 14 residues. CDR3 sequence (DNA): TGTGCCAGCGTCTGGACTAGCGGCTACAATGAGCAGTTCTTC. Its protein is CASVWTSGYNEQFF.

This clone was counted a few times. This sequence joins TRBV6-5 and TRBJ1-1; D not resolved. The V gene's germline CDR1 is MNHEY and CDR2 SVGAGI. This CDR3 has 14 residues. V lost 6 bases, J lost 0 bases, and 11 bases lay in between. Here the CDR3 DNA reads TGTGCCAGCAGCACGAGGATTCTGAACACTGAAGCTTTCTTT. It encodes CASSTRILNTEAFF.

This clone was found a few times. The chain has TRBV19 and TRBJ1-1, with TRBD1 matching 8 bases. CDR1 and CDR2 from the germline V gene are LNHDA and SQIVND (reference sequence). The CDR3 totals 15 residues. Trimming took 4 bases from V and 1 from J; bases not matched to a gene: 5. In nucleotides, the CDR3 is TGTGCCAGTAGTACAGACAGGGGACGGAACACTGAAGCTTTCTTT. As protein: CASSTDRGRNTEAFF. Complete variable domain (other parts from reference TRBV19 and TRBJ1-1): DGGITQSPKYLFRKEGQNVTLSCEQNLNHDAMYWYRQDPGQGLRLIYYSQIVNDFQKGDIAEGYSVSREKKESFPLTVTSAQKNPTAFYLCASSTDRGRNTEAFFGQGTRLTVV.

The gene calls are TRBV7-9 and TRBJ2-2; D unresolved. Germline V lookup: CDR1 SEHNR, CDR2 FQNEAQ (reference sequence). Trimming pared 7 bases from V and 6 bases from J, leaving 12 bases between. This CDR3 contains 13 residues. In nucleotides, the CDR3 is TGTGCCAGCATACCTATGTCGGCCGGGGAGCTGTTTTTT. This codes for CASIPMSAGELFF.

V gene TRBV11-1 combines with J gene TRBJ2-1, with TRBD2 identical over 13 bases. Germline V gene sequence: CDR1 SGHAT, CDR2 FQDESV (reference sequence). This CDR3 spans 15 amino acids. The V and J ends lost 4 bases and 9 bases, in that order; junction bases with no gene match: 6. The DNA of the CDR3 is TGTGCCAGCAGCTCGGGACTAGCGGGAACGGGTGAGCAGTTCTTC. This codes for CASSSGLAGTGEQFF.